This T cell receptor (beta chain) was identified during a study of low-dose radiotherapy and immunotherapy resistance in tumors. Regarding time point: after trial treatment. Treatment indicated: LDRT plus nivolumab, ipilimumab, low-dose cyclophosphamide and aspirin (RACIN trial). Priming of first-strand cDNA relied on TRAV- and TRBV-specific primers (covering alpha and beta chains). The PCR that amplified TCRs ran for approximately 20 cycles, relying on a constant-region primer and a V-primer adapter. Using its own MiXCR run on the reads, TCRdb lists one record per CDR3 protein. This table holds roughly 100,000 distinct CDR3 sequences, 20% to 25% found once. This clonotype was counted ten times or more. The sequences come from PBMCs, collected after low-dose radiotherapy plus immunotherapy. The origin of this receptor is a female donor with ovarian cancer.

Here the CDR3 reads CSAIMASGGAKNIQYF. In nucleotides, the CDR3 is TGCAGCGCTATTATGGCTAGCGGGGGGGCCAAAAACATTCAGTACTTC. The chain employs TRBV29-1 and TRBJ2-4; 11 positions match TRBD2. The CDR3 length is 16 residues. With 7 bases clipped from V and 1 base from J, the junction kept 9 bases outside the gene matches. Germline CDR1 is SQVTM and CDR2 is ANQGSEA.